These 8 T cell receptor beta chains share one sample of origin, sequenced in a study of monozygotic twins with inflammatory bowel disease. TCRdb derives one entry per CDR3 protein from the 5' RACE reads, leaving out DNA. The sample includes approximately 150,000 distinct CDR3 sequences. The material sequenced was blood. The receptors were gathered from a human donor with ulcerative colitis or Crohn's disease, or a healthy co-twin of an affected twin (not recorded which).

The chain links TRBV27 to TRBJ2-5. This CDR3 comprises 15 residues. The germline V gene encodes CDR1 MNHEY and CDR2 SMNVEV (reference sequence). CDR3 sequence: CASSLSRQRQETQYF.

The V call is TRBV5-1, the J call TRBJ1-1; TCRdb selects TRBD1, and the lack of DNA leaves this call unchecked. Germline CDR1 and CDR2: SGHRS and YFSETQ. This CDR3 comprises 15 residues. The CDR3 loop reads CASSLGLQGNTEAFF.

The CDR3 protein is CSVKTGPGYTF. V and J are TRBV29-1 and TRBJ1-2. The CDR3 runs to 11 residues. Germline-derived CDR1 and CDR2 are SQVTM and ANQGSEA.

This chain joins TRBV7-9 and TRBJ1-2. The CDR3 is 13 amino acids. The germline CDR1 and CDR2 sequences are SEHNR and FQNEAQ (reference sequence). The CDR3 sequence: CASSYGRNYGYTF.

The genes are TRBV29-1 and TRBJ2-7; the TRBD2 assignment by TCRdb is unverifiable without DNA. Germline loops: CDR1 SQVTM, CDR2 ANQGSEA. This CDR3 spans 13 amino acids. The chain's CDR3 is CSVGLAGPYEQYF.

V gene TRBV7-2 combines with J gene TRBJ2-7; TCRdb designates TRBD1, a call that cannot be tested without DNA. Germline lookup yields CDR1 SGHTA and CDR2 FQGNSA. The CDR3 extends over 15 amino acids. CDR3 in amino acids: CASSLGAGVAYEQYF. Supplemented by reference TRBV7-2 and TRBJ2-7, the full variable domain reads GAGVSQSPSNKVTEKGKDVELRCDPISGHTALYWYRQSLGQGLEFLIYFQGNSAPDKSGLPSDRFSAERTGGSVSTLTIQRTQQEDSAVYLCASSLGAGVAYEQYFGPGTRLTVT.

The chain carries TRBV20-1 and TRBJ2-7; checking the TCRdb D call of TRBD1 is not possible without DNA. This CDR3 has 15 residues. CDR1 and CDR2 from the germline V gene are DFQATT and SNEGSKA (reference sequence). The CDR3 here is CSARGGHAPYYEQYF.

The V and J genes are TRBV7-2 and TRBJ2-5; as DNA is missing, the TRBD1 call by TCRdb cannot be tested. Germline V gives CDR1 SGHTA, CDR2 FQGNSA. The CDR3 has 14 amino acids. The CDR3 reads CASSPGGQQETQYF.